These 26 T cell receptor beta chains share one sample of origin, sequenced in a study of Ad26.COV2.S vaccination and SARS-CoV-2 variants. Treatment here: some 19 received Ad26.COV2.S at low or high dose, single or two shots; about 5 received placebo; per-sample allocation not given. Specimen acquisition occurred on day 63 following the initial vaccine or placebo injection. Libraries were prepared by immunoSEQ multiplex PCR; TCRdb keeps only in-frame clonotypes and omits some of them. The table shows 430,000 or so clones, with about 93% occurring only once. The specimen was peripheral blood, collected in a trial of Ad26.COV2.S vaccine versus placebo. The source is a person between 18 and 65 years old who received the Ad26.COV2.S COVID-19 vaccine or a placebo.

In regard to this clone: Relative to the germline gene, one junction end is altered; a read error may explain this. DNA for the CDR3: TGCGCCAGCTGCTTGACAGGGGGCAACAATGAGCAGTTCTTC. It is translated as CASCLTGGNNEQFF. The chain carries TRBV5-1 and TRBJ2-1; 10 nucleotides align to TRBD1. This CDR3 has 14 residues. Germline V gene lookup returns CDR1 SGHRS and CDR2 YFSETQ.

This sequence joins TRBV6-2 or TRBV6-3 and TRBJ2-7, with D uncertain. The CDR3 is 12 amino acids. From germline, CDR1 is MNHEY and CDR2 SVGEGT. V gave up 6 bases and J gave up 2 bases, with 8 bases separating them. The CDR3 nucleotides are TGTGCCAGCAGCCCGGTCGCCTACGAGCAGTACTTC. Translated, it gives CASSPVAYEQYF.

The V and J genes are TRBV19 and TRBJ2-2, with 7 bases aligning to TRBD1. The V gene's germline CDR1 is LNHDA and CDR2 SQIVND (reference sequence). The CDR3 contains 15 residues. Unmatched junction bases numbered 7, after V lost 3 bases and J lost 6 bases. The CDR3 sequence: CASSIWQGVPGELFF. The CDR3 region has the DNA TGTGCCAGTAGTATCTGGCAGGGGGTCCCCGGGGAGCTGTTTTTT.

J is TRBJ2-1 and V is TRBV2; 8 nucleotides line up with TRBD2. Per the germline V gene, CDR1 is SNHLY and CDR2 is FYNNEI. CDR3 size: 16 residues. J gave up 4 bases and V 6 bases, and 11 bases lay outside the gene matches. CDR3 loop: CASSVAGWDKYNEQFF. In DNA, the CDR3 is TGTGCCAGCAGCGTAGCGGGGTGGGACAAATACAATGAGCAGTTCTTC.

This rearrangement joins TRBV5-4 to TRBJ1-6; 9 nucleotides match TRBD1. With 3 bases clipped from V and 7 bases from J, the junction kept 8 bases outside the gene matches. The CDR3 extends over 16 amino acids. Germline V gene sequence: CDR1 SGHNT, CDR2 YYREEE (reference sequence). The CDR3, as DNA: TGTGCCAGCAGCTCAGCCGGGACAGGGAGGAATTCACCCCTCCACTTT. This translates into CASSSAGTGRNSPLHF. Drawing the rest from reference TRBV5-4 and TRBJ1-6, the complete variable domain is ETGVTQSPTHLIKTRGQQVTLRCSSQSGHNTVSWYQQALGQGPQFIFQYYREEENGRGNFPPRFSGLQFPNYSSELNVNALELDDSALYLCASSSAGTGRNSPLHFGNGTRLTVT.

The chain is built from TRBV20-1 and TRBJ2-1; D call uncertain. The CDR3 is 10 residues long. V lost 3 bases, J lost 8 bases, and 5 bases lay in between. From germline, CDR1 is DFQATT and CDR2 SNEGSKA (reference sequence). The CDR3 sequence: CSASAHEQFF. The CDR3 DNA reads as TGCAGTGCTAGTGCCCATGAGCAGTTCTTC.

The chain recombines TRBV10-3 with TRBJ2-7; TRBD1 is a possible D gene (5 bases). V gave up 0 bases and J gave up 0 bases, with 9 bases separating them. CDR3 size: 15 residues. Germline values: CDR1 ENHRY, CDR2 SYGVKD. This CDR3 reads CAISESGASSYEQYF. The CDR3 DNA is TGTGCCATCAGTGAGTCAGGGGCCAGCTCCTACGAGCAGTACTTC.

This sequence joins TRBV4-2 and TRBJ2-7; 8 bases map to TRBD2. The CDR3 sequence is 16 residues long. Trimming cost V 0 bases and J 4 bases; bases outside gene matches: 8. Germline values: CDR1 LGHNA, CDR2 YNFKEQ. CDR3 amino acids: CASSQEERGSSYEQYF. The CDR3 DNA sequence: TGTGCCAGCAGCCAAGAGGAGCGGGGGAGTTCTTACGAGCAGTACTTC.

The chain joins TRBV29-1 to TRBJ2-1; D remains unclear. CDR3 length: 14 amino acids. The V and J ends lost 3 bases and 0 bases respectively, with 9 bases between them. CDR1 and CDR2 from the germline V gene are SQVTM and ANQGSEA. The CDR3 sequence is CSVDGRSSYNEQFF. The CDR3 coding sequence is TGCAGCGTTGACGGGCGGAGCTCCTACAATGAGCAGTTCTTC.

The rearrangement links TRBV4-3 to TRBJ1-3; D is unclear. The germline gives CDR1 LGHNA, CDR2 YSLEER. The CDR3 totals 14 residues. Trimming removed 4 bases at V and 2 bases at J, with 9 bases between. The CDR3 sequence is CASSPVDTGNTIYF. In DNA, the CDR3 is TGCGCCAGCAGCCCGGTCGACACTGGAAACACCATATATTTT.

The chain is built from TRBV29-1 and TRBJ1-1; weak D call: TRBD1 (5 bases). The germline V and J ends were trimmed by 5 bases and 6 bases, with 13 bases remaining between them. CDR3 size: 12 residues. The germline V gene has CDR1 SQVTM and CDR2 ANQGSEA. CDR3 amino acids: CSVTTGYSEAFF. As DNA, the CDR3 is TGCAGCGTTACAACAGGATATTCTGAAGCTTTCTTT.

This rearrangement joins TRBV5-1 to TRBJ1-1; weak D call: TRBD1 (6 bases). Germline CDR1 is SGHRS and CDR2 is YFSETQ. The CDR3 has 14 amino acids. The germline V and J ends were trimmed by 4 bases and 1 base, with 11 bases remaining between them. In DNA form, the CDR3 reads TGCGCCAGCAGCCCACAGACAGGGAACACTGAAGCTTTCTTT. This sequence encodes CASSPQTGNTEAFF.

The chain combines TRBV4-1 with TRBJ2-3; 10 positions match TRBD2. The CDR3 consists of 17 residues. Germline V gene lookup returns CDR1 MGHRA and CDR2 YSYEKL. V lost 6 bases to trimming and J lost 0 bases; unmatched junction nucleotides: 9. The CDR3 DNA sequence: TGCGCCAGCAGAGCCCTAGCGGGAGATTCTAGCACAGATACGCAGTATTTT. Its protein product is CASRALAGDSSTDTQYF.

In nucleotides, the CDR3 is TGTGCCAGCAGCCCCGCTCAAGGGGACCAGCCCCAGCATTTT. Protein: CASSPAQGDQPQHF. This chain connects TRBV28 to TRBJ1-5, with D perhaps TRBD1 (5 bases). Trimming stripped 6 bases from V and 7 bases from J, with 16 bases between. Germline assignment: CDR1 MDHEN and CDR2 SYDVKM. This CDR3 has 14 residues.

The chain joins TRBV5-1 to TRBJ2-4, with D perhaps TRBD1 (6 bases). CDR3 length equals 14 residues. Germline V CDR1 and CDR2: SGHRS, YFSETQ. V gave up 0 bases and J gave up 10 bases, with 14 bases separating them. The chain's CDR3 is CASSLAGVESIQYF. In DNA, the CDR3 is TGCGCCAGCAGCTTGGCAGGGGTCGAATCTATTCAGTACTTC.

This chain uses TRBV5-4 with TRBJ2-5; no reliable D call. Looked up from germline, CDR1 is SGHNT and CDR2 is YYREEE (reference sequence). The CDR3 runs to 13 residues. V was pared by 0 bases and J by 7 bases, with 10 bases between. DNA of the CDR3: TGTGCCAGCAGCTTGGACGTAGGAGTGACCCAGTACTTC. Its translation is CASSLDVGVTQYF.

J is TRBJ2-7 and V is TRBV19; 9 positions match TRBD1. The CDR3 runs to 15 residues. Germline values: CDR1 LNHDA, CDR2 SQIVND (reference sequence). With 4 bases clipped from V and 3 bases from J, the junction kept 7 bases outside the gene matches. Here the CDR3 DNA reads TGTGCCAGTAGTAACCCCGGGACAGGGTTCTACGAGCAGTACTTC. As protein: CASSNPGTGFYEQYF.

The rearrangement uses TRBV9 and TRBJ1-4; TRBD1 is a possible D gene (6 bases). The germline V gene has CDR1 SGDLS and CDR2 YYNGEE. The CDR3 length is 19 residues. Trimming left V 4 bases short and J 3 bases short, with 25 bases between. CDR3 sequence (DNA): TGTGCCAGCAGCCGTGAAGGGGGAACAGGGCGGAAGGCTAATGAAAAACTGTTTTTT. This encodes CASSREGGTGRKANEKLFF.

The genes are TRBV7-9 and TRBJ2-7; maybe TRBD2 (5 bases). V was trimmed by 3 bases and J by 3 bases, leaving 9 bases between them. The CDR3 runs 13 residues. CDR1 and CDR2 from the germline V gene are SEHNR and FQNEAQ (reference sequence). The CDR3 DNA reads as TGTGCCAGCAGCTTGGGAGTTGACTACGAGCAGTACTTC. It yields the protein CASSLGVDYEQYF.

The rearrangement joins TRBV11-3 to TRBJ2-3; 8 nucleotides line up with TRBD2. Germline V gene data show CDR1 as SGHNT and CDR2 as YENEEA. Trimming at V came to 5 bases and at J to 4 bases, leaving 8 bases not matched to a gene. CDR3 length: 15 amino acids. The CDR3: CASSVSGGVPDTQYF. In DNA form, the CDR3 reads TGTGCCAGCAGCGTATCCGGGGGGGTTCCAGATACGCAGTATTTT.

In this sample, this clone turned up a few times. The chain employs TRBV10-2 and TRBJ1-5; the match to TRBD1 covers 8 bases. The junction had 7 bases not matched to a gene; V was cut back by 5 bases and J by 1 base. The CDR3 runs to 16 residues. The germline gives CDR1 WSHSY, CDR2 SAAADI. This chain's CDR3 is CASSTGQGVSNQPQHF. The CDR3 nucleotides read TGCGCCAGCAGTACCGGACAGGGTGTAAGCAATCAGCCCCAGCATTTT.

The chain couples TRBV30 to TRBJ2-3, with 8 bases matching TRBD1. V gave up 6 bases and J gave up 0 bases; unmatched junction bases: 11. This CDR3 spans 16 amino acids. Germline V gene lookup returns CDR1 GTSNPN and CDR2 SVGIG (reference sequence). CDR3 protein: CACTPGQVLSTDTQYF. The CDR3 coding sequence is TGTGCCTGTACACCGGGACAGGTCCTTAGCACAGATACGCAGTATTTT.

This chain joins TRBV20-1 and TRBJ2-1; D might be TRBD2 (5 bases). This CDR3 is 11 amino acids long. Germline CDR1 and CDR2: DFQATT and SNEGSKA (reference sequence). Deletions cut 7 bases from V and 4 bases from J, with 8 bases between. CDR3 sequence: CSGSDYNEQFF. The CDR3 DNA follows: TGCAGTGGTAGCGATTACAATGAGCAGTTCTTC.

This clone has a handful of counts. The chain joins TRBV6-2 or TRBV6-3 to TRBJ1-5; D may be TRBD1 (6 bases). The CDR3 length is 15 residues. Between the trimmed V and J ends, which lost 0 bases and 6 bases, there was a span of 12 bases. CDR1 and CDR2 (germline): MNHEY, SVGEGT. The CDR3 loop reads CASSYSGRGAQPQHF. DNA for the CDR3: TGTGCCAGCAGTTACTCTGGCAGGGGAGCTCAGCCCCAGCATTTT.

The gene calls are TRBV30 and TRBJ2-7, with 9 positions matching TRBD2. The V and J ends lost 2 bases and 3 bases, in that order; junction bases with no gene match: 2. The germline CDR1 and CDR2 sequences are GTSNPN and SVGIG (reference sequence). This CDR3 spans 13 amino acids. The CDR3 DNA follows: TGTGCCTGGAGTTTAGCGGGAGACTACGAGCAGTACTTC. Its protein is CAWSLAGDYEQYF.

This clone has only one observation. The chain carries TRBV28 and TRBJ2-3; unclear D gene. V was clipped by 3 bases and J by 2 bases, with 15 bases between them. Germline V lookup: CDR1 MDHEN, CDR2 SYDVKM. This CDR3 contains 16 residues. CDR3 sequence (DNA): TGTGCCAGCAGTTTTGAACTCCGGACCCTCACAGATACGCAGTATTTT. This gives the protein CASSFELRTLTDTQYF.